This T cell receptor (beta chain) derives from a study of response to subunit inactivated influenza vaccine. General study points: A suggestion made by the authors is that each seasonal influenza vaccination recruits few new T cells.

Comment on this clonotype: The antigen remains undetermined.

This CDR3 spans 13 amino acids. Per germline, CDR1 SNHLY and CDR2 FYNNEI. Trimming left V 4 bases short and J 5 bases short, with 11 bases between. TCRdb reprocessed the RT-PCR reads via MiXCR and lists one record per CDR3 protein. The sample contains more than 550,000 distinct CDR3 sequences, around 11% of which appear only once. The rearrangement links TRBV2 to TRBJ2-5; D gene unclear. The sample here was PBMCs from blood, taken on the day of vaccination. This receptor was taken from a middle-aged man who received an inactivated influenza vaccine. The CDR3 spells CASSGGTGETQYF. The CDR3 region has the DNA TGTGCCAGCAGTGGAGGAACTGGGGAGACCCAGTACTTC.